Each of the 24 T cell receptor beta chains below was sequenced from the same sample in a study of cytomegalovirus exposure and HLA in healthy donors. The PCR had 60 Vbeta and 13 Jbeta primers. Clones were read by immunoSEQ multiplex PCR, and TCRdb kept only the in-frame ones, dropping some. Among roughly 150,000 clones listed, roughly 72% were seen once. The sample comprised PBMCs. Source of these receptors: a man aged 40-55 years in good health and CMV-seronegative.

This clone was detected only a few times. This chain joins TRBV6-6 and TRBJ2-1; 7 bases agree with TRBD2. V was pared by 0 bases and J by 8 bases, with 4 bases of the junction left unmatched. Looked up from germline, CDR1 is MNHNY and CDR2 is SVGAGI (reference sequence). The CDR3 is 14 amino acids. The CDR3 is CASSYSGLVDEQFF. DNA for the CDR3: TGTGCCAGCAGTTACTCAGGACTAGTAGATGAGCAGTTCTTC.

In its sample, this clone was seen once. The gene calls are TRBV7-9 and TRBJ2-7; D unclear. Trimming took off 3 bases at V and 5 bases at J, with 14 bases between the two ends. Germline V gives CDR1 SEHNR, CDR2 FQNEAQ (reference sequence). This CDR3 contains 14 residues. This chain's CDR3 is CASSFISALNEQYF. CDR3 DNA: TGTGCCAGCAGCTTTATTTCAGCGTTGAACGAGCAGTACTTC. Complete variable domain (other parts from reference TRBV7-9 and TRBJ2-7): DTGVSQNPRHKITKRGQNVTFRCDPISEHNRLYWYRQTLGQGPEFLTYFQNEAQLEKSRLLSDRFSAERPKGSFSTLEIQRTEQGDSAMYLCASSFISALNEQYFGPGTRLTVT.

This chain joins TRBV28 and TRBJ2-2, with 12 bases matching TRBD1. CDR1 is MDHEN and CDR2 is SYDVKM in the germline V gene. Trimming removed 6 bases from V and 5 bases from J; junction bases left unmatched: 10. This CDR3 has 17 amino acids. The CDR3 protein is CASSSPGQGAWTGELFF. The CDR3 bases are TGTGCCAGCAGCTCTCCGGGACAGGGGGCTTGGACCGGGGAGCTGTTTTTT.

The chain recombines TRBV5-1 with TRBJ2-3, with 7 bases fitting TRBD2. Germline CDR1 SGHRS, CDR2 YFSETQ. The CDR3 is 15 amino acids. Losses at the gene ends were 0 bases for V and 6 bases for J; bases not matched to a gene: 7. The CDR3 nucleotides read TGCGCCAGCAGCTTGGGGGGCGGGAGAGAGGATACGCAGTATTTT. As protein: CASSLGGGREDTQYF.

The J gene is TRBJ2-7, the V gene TRBV27, with TRBD2 matching over 11 bases. V shed 4 bases and J 4 bases; nucleotides not matched to a gene: 6. CDR1 and CDR2 from the germline V gene are MNHEY and SMNVEV (reference sequence). This CDR3 is built from 15 residues. This CDR3 is CASSSIAGGRYEQYV. CDR3 sequence (DNA): TGTGCCAGCAGTTCAATAGCGGGAGGGAGATACGAGCAGTACGTC.

The chain has TRBV7-3 and TRBJ2-1; 8 bases align to TRBD1. The CDR3 runs 15 residues. Germline values: CDR1 SGHTA, CDR2 FQGTGA. J lost 1 base, V lost 5 bases, and 4 bases had no gene match. CDR3 in DNA: TGTGCCAGCAGCGAACGACAGGGGTCCTACAATGAGCAGTTCTTC. It codes for CASSERQGSYNEQFF.

The rearrangement links TRBV9 to TRBJ2-5, with D perhaps matching TRBD1 (6 bases). Germline CDR1 and CDR2: SGDLS and YYNGEE. V shed 0 bases and J shed 3 bases, with 12 bases lying between them. The CDR3 is 15 amino acids. The CDR3 loop is CASSVGPTGKETQYF. CDR3 nucleotides: TGTGCCAGCAGCGTAGGGCCTACAGGGAAAGAGACCCAGTACTTC.

The genes are TRBV7-2 and TRBJ1-5; D may be TRBD1 (6 bases). CDR1 is SGHTA, CDR2 FQGNSA, per germline. V lost 1 base to trimming and J lost 4 bases, with 14 bases between them. The CDR3 sequence is 16 residues long. The CDR3 DNA is TGTGCCAGCAGCTTAGTGGGGGCCGGCGGTAATCAGCCCCAGCATTTT. Translating it yields CASSLVGAGGNQPQHF.

In this sample, this clone turned up once. CDR3 region: CASSLIQGQPQHF. DNA for the CDR3: TGTGCCAGCAGTTTAATACAGGGTCAGCCCCAGCATTTT. The chain joins TRBV27 to TRBJ1-5; D might be TRBD1 (6 bases). CDR1 and CDR2 (germline): MNHEY, SMNVEV (reference sequence). The CDR3 consists of 13 residues. V was clipped by 2 bases and J by 6 bases, with 8 bases between them.

V gene TRBV11-2 combines with J gene TRBJ2-1, with 10 positions matching TRBD2. V lost 4 bases and J lost 2; bases outside the gene matches: 11. The CDR3 runs to 18 residues. Germline lookup yields CDR1 SGHAT and CDR2 FQNNGV. The CDR3 bases are TGTGCCAGCAGCTCGCTAGCGGGAGATTTCCGAACCTACAATGAGCAGTTCTTC. This encodes CASSSLAGDFRTYNEQFF.

This clone has just a few counts. CDR3 DNA: TGTGCCAGCAACACAGGGCGTATGGGGTACGAGCAGTACTTC. Residues: CASNTGRMGYEQYF. The rearrangement joins TRBV5-8 to TRBJ2-7, with D tentatively TRBD1 (6 bases). Germline-derived CDR1 and CDR2 are SGHTS and YDEGEE. Trimming left V 6 bases short and J 4 bases short, with 17 bases between. The CDR3 has 14 amino acids.

The chain links TRBV6-5 to TRBJ2-1; tentatively, D is TRBD1 (5 bases). The length of the CDR3 is 14 residues. Germline loops: CDR1 MNHEY, CDR2 SVGAGI. Trimming removed 2 bases from V and 6 bases from J, with 11 bases in between. CDR3: CASSYGQGINEQFF. The CDR3 region has the DNA TGTGCCAGCAGTTACGGTCAGGGAATCAATGAGCAGTTCTTC.

This chain links TRBV11-3 with TRBJ2-1, with D maybe TRBD2 (5 bases). Trimming removed 1 base at V and 9 bases at J, with 16 bases between. CDR1 is SGHNT and CDR2 is YENEEA in the germline V gene. This CDR3 spans 15 amino acids. The DNA of the CDR3 is TGTGCCAGCAGCTTAGCGCGGGCGGGTAACGGTGAGCAGTTCTTC. Residues: CASSLARAGNGEQFF.

This chain uses TRBV15 with TRBJ2-5, with 7 nucleotides matching TRBD1. The CDR3 is made up of 14 amino acids. Germline V CDR1 and CDR2: LNHNV, YYDKDF (reference sequence). V shed 3 bases and J 5 bases; nucleotides not matched to a gene: 6. The CDR3 region is CATSRTGSFETQYF. The CDR3 DNA sequence: TGTGCCACCAGCAGGACAGGGAGTTTTGAGACCCAGTACTTC.

The chain links TRBV11-3 to TRBJ2-7; maybe TRBD2 (6 bases). Germline CDR1 and CDR2: SGHNT and YENEEA. The CDR3 extends over 15 amino acids. The V and J ends lost 1 base and 2 bases respectively, with 12 bases between them. Here the CDR3 DNA reads TGTGCCAGCAGCTTAGGTAGCGGATCGACCTACGAGCAGTACTTC. It is translated as CASSLGSGSTYEQYF.

The chain carries TRBV5-5 and TRBJ1-5, with D possibly TRBD1 on 5 matching bases. The CDR3 spans 15 residues. The V end was cut by 4 bases, the J end by 5 bases, with 16 bases between. CDR1 and CDR2 from the germline V gene are SGHKS and YYEKEE (reference sequence). CDR3 sequence (DNA): TGTGCCAGCAGCCAACCGACAGAACCGCATCAGCCCCAGCATTTT. Translated: CASSQPTEPHQPQHF.

The chain recombines TRBV28 with TRBJ2-2; 9 bases are shared with TRBD1. Germline CDR1 is MDHEN and CDR2 is SYDVKM. V shed 0 bases, J shed 5 bases, and the junction held 1 base outside the gene matches. This CDR3 has 15 residues. CDR3 amino acids: CASSLWGQGTGELFF. DNA of the CDR3: TGTGCCAGCAGTTTATGGGGACAGGGTACCGGGGAGCTGTTTTTT.

This chain links TRBV19 with TRBJ1-4, with D uncertain. CDR1 LNHDA and CDR2 SQIVND come from the germline V gene (reference sequence). V gave up 10 bases and J gave up 6 bases, with 21 bases separating them. The CDR3 is made up of 15 amino acids. The CDR3: CATLGVGRKHEKLFF. For the CDR3, the DNA is TGTGCCACCCTAGGAGTGGGGAGGAAGCATGAAAAACTGTTTTTT.

The V gene is TRBV5-1, the J gene TRBJ1-4; tentatively, D is TRBD1 (6 bases). V lost 4 bases, J lost 0 bases, and 10 bases lay in between. The germline V gene encodes CDR1 SGHRS and CDR2 YFSETQ. The CDR3 spans 15 residues. CDR3 in DNA: TGCGCCAGCAGCGGTACAGGGTCAACTAATGAAAAACTGTTTTTT. Its protein product is CASSGTGSTNEKLFF.

The chain combines TRBV27 with TRBJ2-5; D is perhaps TRBD1 (7 bases). V lost 5 bases to trimming and J lost 5 bases, with 18 bases between them. The CDR3 contains 15 residues. The germline V gene encodes CDR1 MNHEY and CDR2 SMNVEV (reference sequence). This CDR3 is CASSKGTGEVETQYF. The CDR3 nucleotides are TGTGCCAGCAGTAAGGGTACAGGGGAGGTGGAGACCCAGTACTTC.

In DNA form, the CDR3 reads TGTGCCAGCAGTCCCGACAGTCATAATTCACCCCTCCACTTT. It yields the protein CASSPDSHNSPLHF. V and J are TRBV6-6 and TRBJ1-6; tentatively, D is TRBD1 (5 bases). From germline, CDR1 is MNHNY and CDR2 SVGAGI (reference sequence). V was pared by 5 bases and J by 5 bases, with 10 bases between. CDR3 length equals 14 residues.

The rearrangement links TRBV2 to TRBJ2-2; maybe TRBD2 (5 bases). In germline, CDR1 is SNHLY, CDR2 FYNNEI. This CDR3 spans 16 amino acids. V gave up 3 bases and J gave up 7 bases, with 18 bases separating them. The CDR3 region is CASSEEPAVQNGELFF. CDR3 DNA: TGTGCCAGCAGTGAGGAACCAGCGGTTCAGAACGGGGAGCTGTTTTTT.

This clone was counted once. This chain links TRBV5-4 with TRBJ2-1; possible D gene TRBD2, 5 bases. Germline CDR1 reads SGHNT; CDR2 reads YYREEE (reference sequence). The CDR3 is made up of 14 amino acids. Between the trimmed V and J ends, which lost 6 bases and 6 bases, there was a span of 16 bases. The CDR3 DNA is TGTGCCAGCACTTCACCGGACTCCCGCAATGAGCAGTTCTTC. Its protein product is CASTSPDSRNEQFF. Full variable domain (missing parts from reference TRBV5-4 and TRBJ2-1): ETGVTQSPTHLIKTRGQQVTLRCSSQSGHNTVSWYQQALGQGPQFIFQYYREEENGRGNFPPRFSGLQFPNYSSELNVNALELDDSALYLCASTSPDSRNEQFFGPGTRLTVL.

This chain links TRBV27 with TRBJ1-2; D may be TRBD1 (5 bases). V was clipped by 3 bases and J by 0 bases, with 8 bases between them. CDR1 is MNHEY, CDR2 SMNVEV, per germline (reference sequence). This CDR3 has 14 amino acids. CDR3 coding DNA: TGTGCCAGCAGTTTGTCAGGGCCTAACTATGGCTACACCTTC. Translating gives CASSLSGPNYGYTF.